What follows are 26 T cell receptor beta chains derived from one specimen sequenced in a study of blood T cell repertoires in COVID-19. Some clones are missing from TCRdb's copy, which holds only in-frame ones; the method was immunoSEQ multiplex PCR. The sample lists over 200,000 clones; 70% to 90% were seen once. Sequences were obtained from PBMCs or T cells enriched from blood (not recorded which). Every receptor here comes from a woman aged 45-65 years who had recovered from COVID-19.

As for this clone: Mismatch with germline at one junction end may stem from a read error. The chain has TRBV7-7 and TRBJ2-1; maybe TRBD2 (6 bases). Germline lookup yields CDR1 SSHAT and CDR2 FNYEAQ (reference sequence). The CDR3 sequence is 15 residues long. The DNA of the CDR3 is TGTGCTAGCAGCTTAGCTGGAGGGGCCTACAATGAGCAGTTCTTC. It encodes CASSLAGGAYNEQFF. The full variable domain, rest sourced from reference TRBV7-7 and TRBJ2-1, is GAGVSQSPRYKVTKRGQDVTLRCDPISSHATLYWYQQALGQGPEFLTYFNYEAQPDKSGLPSDRFSAERPEGSISTLTIQRTEQRDSAMYRCASSLAGGAYNEQFFGPGTRLTVL.

The chain recombines TRBV6-1 with TRBJ1-2, with D perhaps TRBD1 (5 bases). V lost 3 bases to trimming and J lost 5 bases, with 19 bases between them. Germline V gives CDR1 MNHNS, CDR2 SASEGT. The CDR3 has 16 amino acids. This CDR3 reads CASSDHPGSRAYGYTF. The CDR3 nucleotides read TGTGCCAGCAGTGATCACCCCGGCTCCAGGGCATATGGCTACACCTTC.

The chain combines TRBV28 with TRBJ2-5; a possible D gene is TRBD1 (8 bases). V lost 6 bases, J lost 5 bases, and 19 bases lay in between. Germline assignment: CDR1 MDHEN and CDR2 SYDVKM. The CDR3 extends over 15 amino acids. The CDR3 DNA reads TGTGCCAGCAGGTTGACAGGGGAGGGTCAGGAGACCCAGTACTTC. Its protein is CASRLTGEGQETQYF.

The J gene is TRBJ1-5, the V gene TRBV18, with TRBD1 identical over 8 bases. CDR1 is KGHSH and CDR2 is LQKENI in the germline V gene. This CDR3 region has 16 residues. The V segment lost 2 bases and the J segment 2 bases; nucleotides outside the gene matches: 5. In nucleotides, the CDR3 is TGTGCCAGCTCACCAGGACAGGGAAAGGGCAATCAGCCCCAGCATTTT. Translated, it gives CASSPGQGKGNQPQHF.

The chain employs TRBV5-1 and TRBJ1-2; a possible D gene is TRBD1 (6 bases). Between the trimmed V and J ends, which lost 4 bases and 2 bases, there was a span of 9 bases. Germline CDR1 is SGHRS and CDR2 is YFSETQ. The length of the CDR3 is 13 residues. CDR3 residues: CASSNTGNYGYTF. The CDR3 bases are TGCGCCAGCAGCAACACAGGGAACTATGGCTACACCTTC.

This chain joins TRBV5-1 and TRBJ2-3, with a tentative D call TRBD1 (6 bases). With 5 bases removed from V and 0 bases from J, the gap between germline ends came to 13 bases. Germline CDR1 reads SGHRS; CDR2 reads YFSETQ. The CDR3 covers 15 residues. CDR3 coding DNA: TGCGCCAGCAGGGTCAGACAGGCCAGCACAGATACGCAGTATTTT. Translating it yields CASRVRQASTDTQYF.

This chain links TRBV29-1 with TRBJ2-3, with 13 positions matching TRBD2. The V gene's germline CDR1 is SQVTM and CDR2 ANQGSEA. The CDR3 spans 15 residues. V gave up 6 bases and J gave up 1 base; unmatched junction bases: 4. This CDR3 is CSVEGTSGGTDTQYF. As DNA, the CDR3 is TGCAGCGTAGAGGGGACTAGCGGGGGCACAGATACGCAGTATTTT.

This chain links TRBV9 with TRBJ1-1; D is uncertain. Germline V gene lookup returns CDR1 SGDLS and CDR2 YYNGEE. V was trimmed by 4 bases and J by 1 base, leaving 5 bases between them. The CDR3 has 12 amino acids. CDR3 sequence reads: CASSPQNTEAFF. The CDR3 region has the DNA TGTGCCAGCAGCCCACAGAACACTGAAGCTTTCTTT.

The genes are TRBV3-1 (or the pseudogene TRBV3-2) and TRBJ2-1, with TRBD2 matching 7 bases. Germline CDR1 is LGHDT and CDR2 is YNNKEL (reference sequence). With V trimmed by 5 bases and J by 5 bases, 9 bases remained unmatched. This CDR3 has 15 residues. This CDR3 is CASSFGTTVDNEQFF. The CDR3 DNA sequence: TGTGCCAGCAGCTTCGGGACTACAGTTGACAATGAGCAGTTCTTC.

The CDR3 is CASSQTGGQRAYEQYF. CDR3 sequence (DNA): TGTGCCAGCAGCCAAACCGGGGGACAGAGGGCCTACGAGCAGTACTTC. V is TRBV28 and J is TRBJ2-7, with a possible D match to TRBD1 (7 bases). The ends were cut back, 6 bases at V and 2 bases at J, with 20 bases in the middle. Germline lookup yields CDR1 MDHEN and CDR2 SYDVKM. The CDR3 totals 16 residues.

The count of this clone is one. The chain has TRBV3-1 (or the pseudogene TRBV3-2) and TRBJ1-4; TRBD1 matches at 10 bases. The trim removed 4 bases at V and 1 base at J, leaving 6 bases unmatched. The length of the CDR3 is 17 residues. From germline, CDR1 is LGHDT and CDR2 YNNKEL (reference sequence). The CDR3 region has the DNA TGTGCCAGCAGCCCTTTTGGGGACAGGGGAACTAATGAAAAACTGTTTTTT. It codes for CASSPFGDRGTNEKLFF.

The chain recombines TRBV4-1 with TRBJ2-3, with TRBD1 matching over 7 bases. The CDR3 runs 16 residues. Germline lookup yields CDR1 MGHRA and CDR2 YSYEKL. The V and J ends lost 0 bases and 5 bases, in that order; junction bases with no gene match: 8. Written as DNA, the CDR3 is TGCGCCAGCAGCCAAGAGGGCACAGGGGCTGTAGATACGCAGTATTTT. As protein: CASSQEGTGAVDTQYF.

The chain employs TRBV2 and TRBJ2-1; no firm D call. The V gene's germline CDR1 is SNHLY and CDR2 FYNNEI. The CDR3 is made up of 13 amino acids. V lost 3 bases to trimming and J lost 8 bases, with 11 bases between them. The CDR3 region is CASSDLALHEQFF. CDR3 coding DNA: TGTGCCAGCAGTGATTTGGCCCTTCATGAGCAGTTCTTC.

The chain recombines TRBV7-3 with TRBJ1-2; 8 nucleotides match TRBD1. V lost 5 bases to trimming and J lost 6 bases; unmatched junction nucleotides: 14. This CDR3 spans 16 amino acids. Per germline, CDR1 SGHTA and CDR2 FQGTGA. The CDR3 region is CASSLAGTGGLDGYTF. CDR3 nucleotide sequence: TGTGCCAGCAGCCTGGCCGGGACAGGAGGGTTGGATGGCTACACCTTC.

The CDR3 DNA reads as TGTGCCAGCAGCTTGGTGGGGCGTTCAGAGGCTGGGGCCAACGTCCTGACTTTC. Amino acids: CASSLVGRSEAGANVLTF. This chain links TRBV5-4 with TRBJ2-6; possibly TRBD1 for D (5 bases). Germline CDR1 is SGHNT and CDR2 is YYREEE (reference sequence). The CDR3 is made up of 18 amino acids. V shed 0 bases and J shed 2 bases, with 15 bases lying between them.

The chain joins TRBV21-1 to TRBJ1-1; the table's TRBD1 call for D was not verified on the DNA. TRBV21-1 is classified as a pseudogene. The CDR3 spans 19 residues. The CDR3 region has the DNA TGTGCCAGCAGCAAAGAGGCCAGGTCAGTCCAAGGGGGGAACACTGAAGCTTTCTTT. Amino acids: CASSKEARSVQGGNTEAFF.

This rearrangement joins TRBV28 to TRBJ2-1; D unclear. CDR1 and CDR2 from the germline V gene are MDHEN and SYDVKM. V was trimmed by 0 bases and J by 8 bases, leaving 8 bases between them. This CDR3 is built from 13 residues. The CDR3, as DNA: TGTGCCAGCAGTTTATGGGCAGGTTATGAGCAGTTCTTC. Protein: CASSLWAGYEQFF.

This sequence joins TRBV28 and TRBJ1-1; D possibly corresponds to TRBD1 (5 bases). Trimming left V 2 bases short and J 4 bases short, with 14 bases between. Germline assignment: CDR1 MDHEN and CDR2 SYDVKM. This CDR3 is 15 amino acids long. CDR3 nucleotides: TGTGCCAGCAGTTTAAGGGACTGGCTCGGCACTGAAGCTTTCTTT. The encoded protein is CASSLRDWLGTEAFF.

The CDR3 reads CASSKARTGASYMKDNSPLHF. The CDR3, as DNA: TGTGCCAGCAGCAAAGCGAGGACAGGGGCCTCCTACATGAAGGATAATTCACCCCTCCACTTT. The V gene is TRBV21-1, the J gene TRBJ1-6; TRBD1 reflects the table's D call only, with no check against the DNA. TRBV21-1 is annotated as a pseudogene. There are 21 residues in the CDR3.

This chain joins TRBV7-9 and TRBJ2-4; maybe TRBD1 (8 bases). Germline V lookup: CDR1 SEHNR, CDR2 FQNEAQ (reference sequence). The CDR3 sequence is 15 residues long. The V end was cut by 4 bases, the J end by 6 bases, with 16 bases between. As DNA, the CDR3 is TGTGCCAGCAGCTCTAGCGGTGACAGGGGAAACATTCAGTACTTC. This gives the protein CASSSSGDRGNIQYF.

The chain couples TRBV28 to TRBJ1-2; TRBD1 might be the D (6 bases). The V gene lost 5 bases and the J gene lost 7 bases, with 11 bases spanning the gap. This CDR3 has 12 residues. CDR1 and CDR2 (germline): MDHEN, SYDVKM. CDR3 in amino acids: CASSVGALGYTF. CDR3 nucleotide sequence: TGTGCCAGCAGTGTGGGGGCGCTTGGCTACACCTTC.

The J gene is TRBJ1-1, the V gene TRBV5-1, with D unclear. Trimming cost V 1 base and J 0 bases, with 7 bases left between them. CDR1 is SGHRS and CDR2 is YFSETQ in the germline V gene. The CDR3 contains 14 residues. CDR3 amino acids: CASSLSSVNTEAFF. CDR3 bases: TGCGCCAGCAGCTTGTCTTCCGTGAACACTGAAGCTTTCTTT.

CDR3 sequence (DNA): TGTGCCAGCAGCGTAGGAGGAGGGGCTTACTATGGCTACACCTTC. Amino acid sequence: CASSVGGGAYYGYTF. The chain joins TRBV9 to TRBJ1-2, with a possible D match to TRBD1 (5 bases). This CDR3 has 15 amino acids. Trimming took off 0 bases at V and 3 bases at J, with 12 bases between the two ends. Germline CDR1 reads SGDLS; CDR2 reads YYNGEE.

The chain combines TRBV7-6 with TRBJ2-1, with 11 nucleotides matching TRBD2. The CDR3 is 16 residues long. Germline lookup yields CDR1 SGHVS and CDR2 FNYEAQ. The J segment lost 4 bases and the V segment lost 4 bases, leaving 6 bases of the junction unmatched. CDR3 sequence: CASSYLLAGVYNEQFF. The CDR3 DNA reads TGTGCCAGCAGCTACTTACTAGCGGGGGTTTACAATGAGCAGTTCTTC.

CDR3: CASSQPSGELFF. CDR3 coding DNA: TGTGCCAGCAGTCAGCCCTCCGGGGAGCTGTTTTTT. V is TRBV6-6 and J is TRBJ2-2; D not certain. The V and J ends lost 5 bases and 6 bases respectively, with 7 bases between them. The germline V gene has CDR1 MNHNY and CDR2 SVGAGI (reference sequence). This CDR3 comprises 12 residues.

In this sample, this clone turned up a few times. V and J are TRBV18 and TRBJ1-1; TRBD1 is a possible D gene (6 bases). The CDR3 sequence is 15 residues long. The V gene's germline CDR1 is KGHSH and CDR2 LQKENI. V lost 1 base, J lost 7 bases, and 16 bases lay in between. For the CDR3, the DNA is TGTGCCAGCTCACCACAAGGACAGCCGAAAGATGAAGCTTTCTTT. Amino acid sequence: CASSPQGQPKDEAFF.